This entry features one TCR beta chain sequence. Antigen unknown. It was the roughly 110-subject validation cohort, separate from the approximately 620-subject first cohort, to which the donors belonged. This record belongs to a study of cytomegalovirus exposure and HLA in healthy donors. Germline V gene data show CDR1 as ENHRY and CDR2 as SYGVKD. This CDR3 is 11 amino acids long. V lost 3 bases and J lost 2, with 1 base in between. Only in-frame clones appear in the TCRdb table, and some are missing; sequencing was by immunoSEQ multiplex PCR. Among 220,000 or so clones listed, over 80% were seen once. Study outcomes and limitations: The study labeled fewer than 200 TCR beta chains cytomegalovirus-associated.

This chain connects TRBV10-3 to TRBJ1-2, with D unresolved. The sample comprised PBMCs. This clonotype originated in a woman aged 18-29 years in good health and CMV-seronegative. The CDR3: CAISDNYGYTF. In DNA form, the CDR3 reads TGTGCCATCAGTGACAACTATGGCTACACCTTC.